This paragraph reports one T cell receptor (beta chain). Its antigen is not known. This sample is part of a study of T cells in Graves' hyperthyroidism and ophthalmopathy. General study findings and limits: Stable hyperthyroidism was told apart from ophthalmopathy by a model built on 13 V-J features.

Regions amplified from RNA transcripts were the TCR beta CDR3 regions. The HTBI primer set was used in a first-round RT-PCR of the TCR CDR3. TCRdb passed the multiplex PCR reads through MiXCR, listing each CDR3 protein once. Here the sample spans 600,000 to 700,000 distinct CDR3 sequences, roughly 14% being singletons. This CDR3 spans 12 amino acids. Trimming took 9 bases from V and 1 from J, leaving 7 bases between them. CDR1 SNHLY and CDR2 FYNNEI come from the germline V gene. The sequence derives from a middle-aged woman with Graves' ophthalmopathy. The sample consisted of blood. The V and J genes are TRBV2 and TRBJ1-5, with unresolved D. CDR3 sequence reads: CASSDSNQPQHF. The DNA for the CDR3 is TGTGCCAGTAGCGACAGCAATCAGCCCCAGCATTTT.